One sample yielded the 9 T cell receptor beta chains listed below, sequenced in a study of tumor-infiltrating lymphocytes in oesophageal squamous cell carcinoma. TCRdb redid the calling of the PCR reads with MiXCR, one entry per CDR3 protein. This sample yields 10,000 to 14,000 distinct CDR3 sequences, of which around 53% are seen a single time; approximately 35% belongs to the top ten. Sequenced sample: esophageal tumor tissue. All receptors come from a male donor with esophageal squamous cell carcinoma.

The chain has TRBV6-8 and TRBJ2-7; 7 nucleotides agree with TRBD1. The last part of the DNA fits TRBJ2-5 better; the J call may be wrong. The CDR3 length is 14 residues. Germline assignment: CDR1 MNHGY and CDR2 SAAAGT. As DNA, the CDR3 is TGTGCCAGCAGACCGGGACAGAATCAAGAGACCCAGTACTTC. Translating it yields CASRPGQNQETQYF.

The chain joins TRBV7-2 to TRBJ2-3; tentative D call: TRBD1 (5 bases). CDR1 and CDR2 (germline): SGHTA, FQGNSA. Trimming removed 3 bases from V and 6 bases from J, with 16 bases in between. CDR3 length: 15 residues. As DNA, the CDR3 is TGTGCCAGCAGCTTCACACAGGCTTCAAGGGATACGCAGTATTTT. It specifies CASSFTQASRDTQYF.

This rearrangement joins TRBV12-3 or TRBV12-4 to TRBJ2-1; D could derive from TRBD1 or TRBD2 (5 bases each). The CDR3 is 15 residues long. The V end lost 5 bases, the J end lost 10 bases, and 21 bases lay between the germline ends. DNA for the CDR3: TGTGCCAGCAGTAACTTCCGGGACGGGACCTACGAGCAGTTCTTC. The encoded protein is CASSNFRDGTYEQFF.

V gene TRBV7-2 combines with J gene TRBJ2-3, with TRBD1 identical over 9 bases. This CDR3 contains 14 residues. The junction had 5 bases not matched to a gene; V was cut back by 3 bases and J by 7 bases. The germline gives CDR1 SGHTA, CDR2 FQGNSA. The DNA for the CDR3 is TGTGCCAGCAGCTTGGGACAGGGAGGAAATACGCAGTATTTT. Amino acid sequence: CASSLGQGGNTQYF.

This clonotype was seen more than once but under ten times. Its ends do not fully match the called genes, so a read error is possible. The rearrangement links TRBV6-1 to TRBJ2-3; no definite D call. This CDR3 spans 14 amino acids. Germline assignment: CDR1 MNHNS and CDR2 SASEGT. The CDR3 loop is CASTEAVFADTQYF. The CDR3, as DNA: TGTGCCAGCACTGAAGCCGTTTTTGCAGATACGCAGTATTTT.

The chain joins TRBV12-3 or TRBV12-4 to TRBJ2-1; D is possibly TRBD1 (5 bases). The CDR3 covers 13 residues. Between the trimmed V and J ends, which lost 3 bases and 5 bases, there was a span of 8 bases. The CDR3 DNA follows: TGTGCCAGCAGTTTTCAGACAGACAATGAGCAGTTCTTC. Translating it yields CASSFQTDNEQFF.

The genes are TRBV7-2 and TRBJ2-5; 8 nucleotides line up with TRBD2. The DNA end is a closer match to TRBJ2-1, so the J assignment may be wrong. Germline CDR1 is SGHTA and CDR2 is FQGNSA. CDR3 size: 16 residues. CDR3 coding DNA: TGTGCCAGCAGCTTAGTGTCCGGGGGGGGGTACAATGAGCAGTTCTTC. It yields the protein CASSLVSGGGYNEQFF.

Regarding this clonotype: The junction and the germline gene differ at one end; a read error may be behind it. The rearrangement joins TRBV7-8 to TRBJ1-6; a possible D gene is TRBD1 (5 bases). Germline V gene sequence: CDR1 SGHVS, CDR2 FQNEAQ. The CDR3 runs to 14 residues. In DNA, the CDR3 is TGTGCCAGCAGCCCAAGGCCGGGGCTCTACGAGCAGTACTTT. This codes for CASSPRPGLYEQYF.

The chain is built from TRBV6-1 and TRBJ2-4, with no clear D. The DNA end is a closer match to TRBJ2-7, so the J assignment may be wrong. In germline, CDR1 is MNHNS, CDR2 SASEGT. This CDR3 is built from 17 residues. The CDR3 DNA reads as TGTGCCAGCCGCCGGTGGGTAGGCCGGCACTATTCCTACGAGCAGTACTTC. It codes for CASRRWVGRHYSYEQYF.